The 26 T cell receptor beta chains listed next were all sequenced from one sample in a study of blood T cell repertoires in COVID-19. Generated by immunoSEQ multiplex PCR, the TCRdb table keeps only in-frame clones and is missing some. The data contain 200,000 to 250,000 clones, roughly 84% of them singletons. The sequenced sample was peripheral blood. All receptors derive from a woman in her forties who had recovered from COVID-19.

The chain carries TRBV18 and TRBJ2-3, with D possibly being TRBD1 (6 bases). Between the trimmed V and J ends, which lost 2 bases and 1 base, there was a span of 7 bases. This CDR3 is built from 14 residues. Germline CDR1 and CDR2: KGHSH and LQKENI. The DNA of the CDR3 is TGTGCCAGCTCACCAAACAGGGGCACAGATACGCAGTATTTT. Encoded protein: CASSPNRGTDTQYF.

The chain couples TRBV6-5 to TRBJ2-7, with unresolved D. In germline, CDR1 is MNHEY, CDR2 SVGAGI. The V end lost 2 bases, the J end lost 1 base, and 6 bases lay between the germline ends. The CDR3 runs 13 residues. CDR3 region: CASSYGQSYEQYF. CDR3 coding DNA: TGTGCCAGCAGTTACGGCCAGTCCTACGAGCAGTACTTC.

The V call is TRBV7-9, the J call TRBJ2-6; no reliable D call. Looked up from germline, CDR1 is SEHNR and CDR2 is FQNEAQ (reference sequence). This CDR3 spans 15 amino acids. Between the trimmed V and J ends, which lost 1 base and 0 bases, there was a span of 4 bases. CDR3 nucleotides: TGTGCCAGCAGCTTAGTCATCTCTGGGGCCAACGTCCTGACTTTC. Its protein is CASSLVISGANVLTF.

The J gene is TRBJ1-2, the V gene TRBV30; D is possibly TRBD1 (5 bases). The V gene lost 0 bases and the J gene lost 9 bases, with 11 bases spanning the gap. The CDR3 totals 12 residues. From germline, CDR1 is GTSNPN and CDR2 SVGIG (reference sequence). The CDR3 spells CAWSVGGFSYTF. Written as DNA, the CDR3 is TGTGCCTGGAGTGTGGGGGGATTTAGCTACACCTTC.

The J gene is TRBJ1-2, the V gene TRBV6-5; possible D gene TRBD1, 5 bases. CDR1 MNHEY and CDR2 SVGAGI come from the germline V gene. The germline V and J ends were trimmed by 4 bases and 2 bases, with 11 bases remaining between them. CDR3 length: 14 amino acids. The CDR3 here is CASSSGQSNYGYTF. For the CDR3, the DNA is TGTGCCAGCAGTTCCGGACAATCGAACTATGGCTACACCTTC.

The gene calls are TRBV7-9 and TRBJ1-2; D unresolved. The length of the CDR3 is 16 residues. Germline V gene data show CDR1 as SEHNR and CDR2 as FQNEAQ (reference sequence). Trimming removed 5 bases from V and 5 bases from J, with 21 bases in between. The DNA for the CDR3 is TGTGCCAGCAGCACAAATTTTTGGCCCAACCTTTATGGCTACACCTTC. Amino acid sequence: CASSTNFWPNLYGYTF.

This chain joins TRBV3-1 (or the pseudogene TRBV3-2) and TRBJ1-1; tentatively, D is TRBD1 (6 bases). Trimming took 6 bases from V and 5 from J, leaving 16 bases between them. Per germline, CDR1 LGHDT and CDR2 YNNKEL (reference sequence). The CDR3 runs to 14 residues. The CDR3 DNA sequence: TGTGCCAGCAGTACTGTCAGGGGTGGGACTGAAGCTTTCTTT. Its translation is CASSTVRGGTEAFF.

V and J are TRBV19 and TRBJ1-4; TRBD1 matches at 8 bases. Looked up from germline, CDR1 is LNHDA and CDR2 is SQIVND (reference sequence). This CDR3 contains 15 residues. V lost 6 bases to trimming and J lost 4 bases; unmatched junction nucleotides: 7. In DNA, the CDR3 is TGTGCCAGTAGGACCAGGGGGCCCGATAATGAAAAACTGTTTTTT. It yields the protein CASRTRGPDNEKLFF.

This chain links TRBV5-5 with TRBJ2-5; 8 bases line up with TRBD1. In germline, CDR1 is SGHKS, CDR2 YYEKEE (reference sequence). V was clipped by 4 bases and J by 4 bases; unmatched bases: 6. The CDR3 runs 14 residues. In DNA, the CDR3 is TGTGCCAGCAGCACCGGACAGGGCGGAGAGACCCAGTACTTC. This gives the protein CASSTGQGGETQYF.

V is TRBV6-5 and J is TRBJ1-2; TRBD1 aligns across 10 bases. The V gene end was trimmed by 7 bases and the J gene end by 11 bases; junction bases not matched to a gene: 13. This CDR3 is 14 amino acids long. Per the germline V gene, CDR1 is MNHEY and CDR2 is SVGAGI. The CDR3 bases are TGTGCCAGCACTTCAACCGGGACAGGGGTTGGGTACACCTTC. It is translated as CASTSTGTGVGYTF.

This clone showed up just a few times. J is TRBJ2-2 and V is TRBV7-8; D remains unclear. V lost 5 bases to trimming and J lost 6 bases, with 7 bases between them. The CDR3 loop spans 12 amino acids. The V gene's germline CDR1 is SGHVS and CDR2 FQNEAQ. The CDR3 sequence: CASSHPAGELFF. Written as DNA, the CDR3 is TGTGCCAGCAGCCATCCCGCCGGGGAGCTGTTTTTT.

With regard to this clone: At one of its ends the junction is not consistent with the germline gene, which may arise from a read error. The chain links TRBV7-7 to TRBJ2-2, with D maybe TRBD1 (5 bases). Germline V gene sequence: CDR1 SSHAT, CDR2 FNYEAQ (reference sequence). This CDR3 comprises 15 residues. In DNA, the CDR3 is TGTGCTAGCAGCTTAATCTCAGGGATGACCGGGGAGCTGTTTTTT. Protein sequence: CASSLISGMTGELFF.

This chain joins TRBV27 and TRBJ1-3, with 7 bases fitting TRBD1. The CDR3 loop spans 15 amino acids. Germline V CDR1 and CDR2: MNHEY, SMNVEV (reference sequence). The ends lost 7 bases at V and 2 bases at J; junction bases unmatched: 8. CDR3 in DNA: TGTGCCAGCAAACCGGACAGGACCCCTGGAAACACCATATATTTT. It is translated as CASKPDRTPGNTIYF.

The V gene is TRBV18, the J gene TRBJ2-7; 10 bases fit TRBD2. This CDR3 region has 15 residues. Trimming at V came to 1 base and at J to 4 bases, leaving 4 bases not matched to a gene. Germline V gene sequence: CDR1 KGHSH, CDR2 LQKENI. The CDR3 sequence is CASSPRSSGGYEQYF. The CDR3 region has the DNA TGTGCCAGCTCACCACGTTCTAGCGGGGGTTACGAGCAGTACTTC.

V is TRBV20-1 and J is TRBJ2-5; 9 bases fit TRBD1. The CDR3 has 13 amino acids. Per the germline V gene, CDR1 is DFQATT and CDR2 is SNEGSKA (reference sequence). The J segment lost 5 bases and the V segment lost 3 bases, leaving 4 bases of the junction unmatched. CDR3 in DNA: TGCAGTGCTAGTGGGACAGGGAGGGAGACCCAGTACTTC. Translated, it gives CSASGTGRETQYF.

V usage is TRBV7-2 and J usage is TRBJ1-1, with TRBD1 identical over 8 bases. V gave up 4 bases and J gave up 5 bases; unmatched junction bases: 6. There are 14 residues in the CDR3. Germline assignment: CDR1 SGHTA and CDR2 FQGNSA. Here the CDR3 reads CASSYLGQATEAFF. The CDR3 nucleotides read TGTGCCAGCAGCTACCTGGGACAGGCTACTGAAGCTTTCTTT.

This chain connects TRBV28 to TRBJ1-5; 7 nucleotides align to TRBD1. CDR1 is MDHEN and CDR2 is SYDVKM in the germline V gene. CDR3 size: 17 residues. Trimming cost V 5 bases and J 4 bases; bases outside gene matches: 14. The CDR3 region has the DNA TGTGCCAGCAGTCTTCGGGACAGTTACACCGCAAATCAGCCCCAGCATTTT. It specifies CASSLRDSYTANQPQHF.

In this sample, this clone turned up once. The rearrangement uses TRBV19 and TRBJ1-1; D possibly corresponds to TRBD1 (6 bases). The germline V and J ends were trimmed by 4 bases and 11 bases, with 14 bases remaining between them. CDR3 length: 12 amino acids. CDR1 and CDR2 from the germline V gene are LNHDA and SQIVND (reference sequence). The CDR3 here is CASSTRTVTAFF. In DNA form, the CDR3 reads TGTGCCAGTAGTACCAGGACAGTAACGGCTTTCTTT.

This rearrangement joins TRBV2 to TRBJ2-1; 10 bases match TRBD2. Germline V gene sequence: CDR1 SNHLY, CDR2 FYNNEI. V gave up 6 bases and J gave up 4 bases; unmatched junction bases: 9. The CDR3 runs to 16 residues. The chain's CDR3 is CASRAPSGGFYNEQFF. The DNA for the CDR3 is TGTGCCAGCAGAGCCCCTAGCGGGGGATTTTACAATGAGCAGTTCTTC.

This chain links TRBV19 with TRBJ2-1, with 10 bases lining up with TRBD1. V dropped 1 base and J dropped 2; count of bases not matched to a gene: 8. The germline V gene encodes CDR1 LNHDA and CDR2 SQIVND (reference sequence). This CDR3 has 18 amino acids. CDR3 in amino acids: CASSIVYNGTGAYNEQFF. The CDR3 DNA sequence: TGTGCCAGTAGTATAGTCTATAACGGGACAGGGGCCTACAATGAGCAGTTCTTC.

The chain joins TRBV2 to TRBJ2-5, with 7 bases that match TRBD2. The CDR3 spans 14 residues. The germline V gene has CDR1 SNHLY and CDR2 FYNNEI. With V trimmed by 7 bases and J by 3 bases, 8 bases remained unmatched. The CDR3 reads CASKSASGEETQYF. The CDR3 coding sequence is TGTGCCAGCAAGTCGGCTAGCGGAGAAGAGACCCAGTACTTC.

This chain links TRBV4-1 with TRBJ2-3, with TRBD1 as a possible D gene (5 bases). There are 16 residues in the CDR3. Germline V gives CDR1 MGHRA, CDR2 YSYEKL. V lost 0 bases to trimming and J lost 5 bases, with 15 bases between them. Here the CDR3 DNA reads TGCGCCAGCAGCCAAGAGAGGACACCCGACGGAGATACGCAGTATTTT. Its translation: CASSQERTPDGDTQYF.

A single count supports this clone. DNA for the CDR3: TGTGCCAGCTCCCCCTCTTTGGAGACCCAGTACTTC. Translating gives CASSPSLETQYF. The chain uses TRBV18 and TRBJ2-5; D remains unclear. Trimming pared 6 bases from V and 5 bases from J, leaving 10 bases between. In germline, CDR1 is KGHSH, CDR2 LQKENI. The CDR3 is 12 residues long.

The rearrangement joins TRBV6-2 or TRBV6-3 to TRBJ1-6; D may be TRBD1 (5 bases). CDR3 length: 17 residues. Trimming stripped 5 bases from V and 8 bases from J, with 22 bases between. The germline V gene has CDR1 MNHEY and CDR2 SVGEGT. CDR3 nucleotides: TGTGCCAGCAGTAGGGACTTGGGGACTCACGGAGATTCACCCCTCCACTTT. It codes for CASSRDLGTHGDSPLHF.

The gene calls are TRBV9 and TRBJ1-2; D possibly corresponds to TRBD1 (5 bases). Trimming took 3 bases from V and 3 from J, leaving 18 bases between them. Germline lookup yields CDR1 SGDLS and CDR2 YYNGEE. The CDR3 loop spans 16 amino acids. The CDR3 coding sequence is TGTGCCAGCAGCGAATCAACGAACGGAGGGGACTATGGCTACACCTTC. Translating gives CASSESTNGGDYGYTF.

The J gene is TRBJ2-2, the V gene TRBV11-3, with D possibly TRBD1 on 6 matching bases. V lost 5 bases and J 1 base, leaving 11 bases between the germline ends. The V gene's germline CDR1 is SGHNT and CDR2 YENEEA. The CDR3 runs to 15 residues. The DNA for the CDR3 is TGTGCCAGCAGCAAACAGGGCCTGAACACCGGGGAGCTGTTTTTT. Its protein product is CASSKQGLNTGELFF.